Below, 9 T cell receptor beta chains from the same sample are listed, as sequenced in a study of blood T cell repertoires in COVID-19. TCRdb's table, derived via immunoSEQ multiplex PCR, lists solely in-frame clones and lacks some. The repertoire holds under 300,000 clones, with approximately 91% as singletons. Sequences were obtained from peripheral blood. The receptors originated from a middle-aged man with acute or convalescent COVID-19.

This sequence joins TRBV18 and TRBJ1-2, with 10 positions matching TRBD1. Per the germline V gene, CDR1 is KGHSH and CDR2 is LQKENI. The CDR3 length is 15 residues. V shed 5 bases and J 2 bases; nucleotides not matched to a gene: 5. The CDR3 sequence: CASSSTGQGNYGYTF. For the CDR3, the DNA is TGTGCCAGCTCATCGACGGGACAGGGGAACTATGGCTACACCTTC.

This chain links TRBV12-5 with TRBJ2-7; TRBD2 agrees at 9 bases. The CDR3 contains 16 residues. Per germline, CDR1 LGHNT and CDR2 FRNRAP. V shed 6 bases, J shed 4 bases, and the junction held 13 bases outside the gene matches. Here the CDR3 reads CASGPGASGGNYEQYF. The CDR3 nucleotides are TGTGCTAGTGGCCCGGGTGCCAGCGGGGGGAATTACGAGCAGTACTTC.

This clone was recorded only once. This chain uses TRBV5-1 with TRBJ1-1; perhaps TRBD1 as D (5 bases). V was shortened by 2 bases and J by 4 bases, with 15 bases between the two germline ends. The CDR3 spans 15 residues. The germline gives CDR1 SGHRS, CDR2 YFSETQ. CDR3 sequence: CASSFGGARSTEAFF. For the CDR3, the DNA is TGCGCCAGCAGCTTCGGTGGGGCGCGGAGCACTGAAGCTTTCTTT.

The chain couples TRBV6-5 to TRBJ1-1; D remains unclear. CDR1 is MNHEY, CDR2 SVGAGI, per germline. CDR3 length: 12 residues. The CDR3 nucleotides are TGTGCTTCGCGCCCTTACAGCACTGAAGCTTTCTTT. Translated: CASRPYSTEAFF.

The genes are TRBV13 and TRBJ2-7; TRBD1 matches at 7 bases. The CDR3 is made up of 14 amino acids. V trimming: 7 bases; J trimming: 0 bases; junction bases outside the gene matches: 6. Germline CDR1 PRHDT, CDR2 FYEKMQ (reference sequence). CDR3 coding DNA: TGTGCCAGCACCATGGGGACAGCCTCCTACGAGCAGTACTTC. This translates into CASTMGTASYEQYF.

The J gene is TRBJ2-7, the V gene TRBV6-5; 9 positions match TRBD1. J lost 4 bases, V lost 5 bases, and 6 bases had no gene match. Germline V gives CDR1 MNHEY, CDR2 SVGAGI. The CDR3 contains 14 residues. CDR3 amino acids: CASSRRDRAYEQYF. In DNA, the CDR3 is TGTGCCAGCAGTCGCCGGGACAGGGCATACGAGCAGTACTTC.

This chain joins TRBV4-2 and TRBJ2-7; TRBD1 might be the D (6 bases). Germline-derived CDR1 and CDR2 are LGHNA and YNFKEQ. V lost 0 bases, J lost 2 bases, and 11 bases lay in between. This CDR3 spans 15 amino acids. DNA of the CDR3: TGTGCCAGCAGCCAAGAAATGGGGGCCCCCTACGAGCAGTACTTC. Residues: CASSQEMGAPYEQYF.

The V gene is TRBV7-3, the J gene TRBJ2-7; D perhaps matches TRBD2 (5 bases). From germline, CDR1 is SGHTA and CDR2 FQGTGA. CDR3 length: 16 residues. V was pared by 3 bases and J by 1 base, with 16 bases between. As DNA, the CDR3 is TGTGCCAGCAGCTTTAGGCGGGTTGATACTTCCTACGAGCAGTACTTC. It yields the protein CASSFRRVDTSYEQYF.

CDR3 sequence (DNA): TGTGCCAGCAGCTTACAGGGGAACACTGAAGCTTTCTTT. The encoded protein is CASSLQGNTEAFF. This sequence joins TRBV7-3 and TRBJ1-1; tentative D call: TRBD1 (5 bases). CDR1 is SGHTA, CDR2 FQGTGA, per germline. The length of the CDR3 is 13 residues. The V end lost 2 bases, the J end lost 1 base, and 5 bases lay between the germline ends. Supplemented by reference TRBV7-3 and TRBJ1-1, the full variable domain reads GAGVSQTPSNKVTEKGKYVELRCDPISGHTALYWYRQSLGQGPEFLIYFQGTGAADDSGLPNDRFFAVRPEGSVSTLKIQRTERGDSAVYLCASSLQGNTEAFFGQGTRLTVV.